This T cell receptor beta chain was recorded in a study of T cell changes during pregnancy in multiple sclerosis. The germline V and J ends were trimmed by 0 bases and 2 bases, with 5 bases remaining between them. CDR3 length: 13 amino acids. The germline CDR1 and CDR2 sequences are SGHRS and YFSETQ. Some clones are missing from TCRdb's copy, which holds only in-frame ones; the method was immunoSEQ multiplex PCR. The table lists 70,000 or so clones, approximately 91% of them singletons. The V gene is TRBV5-1, the J gene TRBJ2-5; tentative D call: TRBD2 (5 bases). This TCR came from a female donor with multiple sclerosis, enrolled in a pregnancy study. The sample was CD4+ T cells from peripheral blood mononuclear cells, taken after pregnancy. The CDR3 loop reads CASSLGTQETQYF. In DNA, the CDR3 is TGCGCCAGCAGCTTGGGGACTCAAGAGACCCAGTACTTC.